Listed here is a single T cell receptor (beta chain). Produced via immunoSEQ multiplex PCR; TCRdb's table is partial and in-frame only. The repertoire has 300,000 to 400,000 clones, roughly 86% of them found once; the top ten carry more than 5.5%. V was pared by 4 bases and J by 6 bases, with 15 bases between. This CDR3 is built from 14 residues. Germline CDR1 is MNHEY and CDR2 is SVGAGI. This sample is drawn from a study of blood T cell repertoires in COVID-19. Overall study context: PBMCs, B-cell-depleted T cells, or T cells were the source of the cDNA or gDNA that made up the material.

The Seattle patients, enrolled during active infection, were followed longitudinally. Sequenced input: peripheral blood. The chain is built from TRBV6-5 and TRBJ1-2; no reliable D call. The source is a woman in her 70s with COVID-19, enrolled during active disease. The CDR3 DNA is TGTGCCAGCAGTTCCTCCCCGGCGGGGAATGGCTACACCTTC. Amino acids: CASSSSPAGNGYTF.